The present TCR beta chain was sequenced within a study of cytomegalovirus exposure and HLA in healthy donors. The PCR was carried out with 60 Vbeta primers and 13 Jbeta primers. Assay used: immunoSEQ multiplex PCR; TCRdb lists only in-frame clones, some missing. In the table there are about 200,000 clones, about 80% of which are singletons. Study results and caveats: Upon later analysis, TCR association rates were observed to vary by HLA locus, being highest for DRB1 and lowest for HLA-C.

CDR1 is SGDLS, CDR2 YYNGEE, per germline. Trimming shortened V by 4 bases and J by 2 bases, and 13 bases separated the two germline ends. The CDR3 covers 15 residues. Remarks on this clone: Its antigen remains unknown.

The sample was PBMCs. The chain carries TRBV9 and TRBJ2-1; D might be TRBD2 (6 bases). The clonotype comes from a man aged 30-40 years in good health and CMV-seronegative. This chain's CDR3 is CASSPSSAPYNEQFF. Written as DNA, the CDR3 is TGTGCCAGCAGCCCCTCTAGCGCTCCCTACAATGAGCAGTTCTTC.